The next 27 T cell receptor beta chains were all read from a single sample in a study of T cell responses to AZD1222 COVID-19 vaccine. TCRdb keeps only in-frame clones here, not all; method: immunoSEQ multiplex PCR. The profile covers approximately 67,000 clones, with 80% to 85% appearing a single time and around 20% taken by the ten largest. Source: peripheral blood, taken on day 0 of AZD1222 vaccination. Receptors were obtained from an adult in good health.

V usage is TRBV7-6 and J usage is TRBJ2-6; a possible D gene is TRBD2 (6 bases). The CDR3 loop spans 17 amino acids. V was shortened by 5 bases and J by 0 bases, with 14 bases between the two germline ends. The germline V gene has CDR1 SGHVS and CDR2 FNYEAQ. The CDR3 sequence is CASSPGTLSSGANVLTF. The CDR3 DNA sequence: TGTGCCAGCAGCCCCGGGACTCTTAGCTCTGGGGCCAACGTCCTGACTTTC. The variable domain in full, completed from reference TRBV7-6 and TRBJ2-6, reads GAGVSQSPRYKVTKRGQDVALRCDPISGHVSLYWYRQALGQGPEFLTYFNYEAQQDKSGLPNDRFSAERPEGSISTLTIQRTEQRDSAMYRCASSPGTLSSGANVLTFGAGSRLTVL.

CDR3 amino acids: CATTGLNQPQHF. As DNA, the CDR3 is TGTGCCACGACAGGGTTGAATCAGCCCCAGCATTTT. The chain couples TRBV19 to TRBJ1-5, with 7 bases aligning to TRBD1. CDR1 and CDR2 (germline): LNHDA, SQIVND (reference sequence). The junction had 4 bases not matched to a gene; V was cut back by 10 bases and J by 4 bases. This CDR3 has 12 amino acids.

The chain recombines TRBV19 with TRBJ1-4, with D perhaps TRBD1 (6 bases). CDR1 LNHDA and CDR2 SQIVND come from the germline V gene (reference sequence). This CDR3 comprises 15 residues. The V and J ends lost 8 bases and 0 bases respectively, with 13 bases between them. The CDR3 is CASHSGTSTNEKLFF. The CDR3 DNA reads TGTGCCAGTCATTCCGGGACATCAACTAATGAAAAACTGTTTTTT.

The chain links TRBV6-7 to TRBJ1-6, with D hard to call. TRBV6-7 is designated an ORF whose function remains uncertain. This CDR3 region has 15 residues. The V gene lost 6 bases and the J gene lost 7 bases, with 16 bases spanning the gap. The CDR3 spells CASSRYGPFNSPLHF. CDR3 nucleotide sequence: TGTGCCAGCAGCCGATATGGCCCCTTCAATTCACCCCTCCACTTT.

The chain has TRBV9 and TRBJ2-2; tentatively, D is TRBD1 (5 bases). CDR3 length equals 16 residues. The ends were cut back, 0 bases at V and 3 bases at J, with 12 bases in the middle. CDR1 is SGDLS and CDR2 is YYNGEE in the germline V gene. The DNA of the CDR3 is TGTGCCAGCAGCGTAGCTGAGACAGCTTACACCGGGGAGCTGTTTTTT. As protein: CASSVAETAYTGELFF.

In DNA, the CDR3 is TGTGCCAGCAGTCGGGGACAGGTCTACAATGAGCAGTTCTTC. Its translation: CASSRGQVYNEQFF. The chain employs TRBV28 and TRBJ2-1; 8 bases agree with TRBD1. V was clipped by 5 bases and J by 3 bases; unmatched bases: 3. Germline V gene data show CDR1 as MDHEN and CDR2 as SYDVKM. This CDR3 has 14 amino acids.

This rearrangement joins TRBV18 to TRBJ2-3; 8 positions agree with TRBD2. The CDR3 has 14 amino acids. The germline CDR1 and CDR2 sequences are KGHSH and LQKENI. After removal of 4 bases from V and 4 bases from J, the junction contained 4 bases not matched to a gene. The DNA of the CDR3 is TGTGCCAGCTCACTAGGACTAGCCCCAGATACGCAGTATTTT. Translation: CASSLGLAPDTQYF.

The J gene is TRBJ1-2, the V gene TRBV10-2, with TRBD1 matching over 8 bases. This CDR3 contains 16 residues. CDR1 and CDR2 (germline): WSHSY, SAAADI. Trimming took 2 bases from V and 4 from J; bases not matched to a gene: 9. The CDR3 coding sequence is TGCGCCAGCAGTGAGGGGTACTCCGGGACAGGCTATGGCTACACCTTC. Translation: CASSEGYSGTGYGYTF.

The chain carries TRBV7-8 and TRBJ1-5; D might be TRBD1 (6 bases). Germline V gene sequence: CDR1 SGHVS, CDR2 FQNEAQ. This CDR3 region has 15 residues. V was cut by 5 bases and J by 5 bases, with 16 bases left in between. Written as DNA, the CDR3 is TGTGCCAGCAGCGAGTATGGGTCAGGGGATCAGCCCCAGCATTTT. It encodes CASSEYGSGDQPQHF. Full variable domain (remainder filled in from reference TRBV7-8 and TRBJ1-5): GAGVSQSPRYKVAKRGQDVALRCDPISGHVSLFWYQQALGQGPEFLTYFQNEAQLDKSGLPSDRFFAERPEGSVSTLKIQRTQQEDSAVYLCASSEYGSGDQPQHFGDGTRLSIL.

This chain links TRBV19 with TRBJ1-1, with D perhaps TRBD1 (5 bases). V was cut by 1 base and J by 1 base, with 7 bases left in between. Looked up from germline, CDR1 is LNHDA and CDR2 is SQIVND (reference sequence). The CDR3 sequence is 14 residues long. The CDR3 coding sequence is TGTGCCAGTAGTATAGGGGGCTCGAACACTGAAGCTTTCTTT. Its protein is CASSIGGSNTEAFF.

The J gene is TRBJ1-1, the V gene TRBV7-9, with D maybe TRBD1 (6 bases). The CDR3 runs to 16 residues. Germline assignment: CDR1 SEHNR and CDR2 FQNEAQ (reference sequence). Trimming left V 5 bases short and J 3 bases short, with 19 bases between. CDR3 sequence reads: CASSRGGLRGHTEAFF. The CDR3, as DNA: TGTGCCAGCAGCCGGGGCGGTCTCAGGGGTCACACTGAAGCTTTCTTT.

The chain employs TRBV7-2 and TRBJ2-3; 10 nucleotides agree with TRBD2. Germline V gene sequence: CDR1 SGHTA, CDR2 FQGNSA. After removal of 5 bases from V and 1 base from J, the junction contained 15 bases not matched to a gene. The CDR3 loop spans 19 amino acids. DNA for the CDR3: TGTGCCAGCAGCCCCCGGTGGGAGCGGGGGGGTTCGGGCACAGATACGCAGTATTTT. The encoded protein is CASSPRWERGGSGTDTQYF.

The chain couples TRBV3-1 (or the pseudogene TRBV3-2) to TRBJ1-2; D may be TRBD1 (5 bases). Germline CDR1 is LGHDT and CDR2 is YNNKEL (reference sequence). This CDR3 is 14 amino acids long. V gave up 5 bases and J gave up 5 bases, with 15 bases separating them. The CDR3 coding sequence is TGTGCCAGCAGCGGAGGCCCGGAGGGGTATGGCTACACCTTC. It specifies CASSGGPEGYGYTF.

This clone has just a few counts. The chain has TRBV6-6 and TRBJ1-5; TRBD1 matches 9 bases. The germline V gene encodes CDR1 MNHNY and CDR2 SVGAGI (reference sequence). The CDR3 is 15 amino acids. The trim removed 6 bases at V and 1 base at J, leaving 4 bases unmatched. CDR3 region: CASRNRGRSNQPQHF. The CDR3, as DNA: TGTGCCAGCAGGAACAGGGGGCGGAGCAATCAGCCCCAGCATTTT.

CDR3 nucleotides: TGTGCCAGTAGTATTTCGAGAGGTAGCACCGGGGAGCTGTTTTTT. Amino acid sequence: CASSISRGSTGELFF. The chain links TRBV19 to TRBJ2-2, with D unresolved. V was trimmed by 3 bases and J by 4 bases, leaving 12 bases between them. The CDR3 extends over 15 amino acids. Germline CDR1 LNHDA, CDR2 SQIVND (reference sequence).

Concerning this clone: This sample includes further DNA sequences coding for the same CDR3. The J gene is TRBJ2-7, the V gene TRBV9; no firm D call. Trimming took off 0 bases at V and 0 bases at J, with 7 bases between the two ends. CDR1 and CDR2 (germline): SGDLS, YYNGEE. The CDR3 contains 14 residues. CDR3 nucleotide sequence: TGTGCCAGCAGCGTAGGCTCGGACTCCTACGAGCAGTACTTC. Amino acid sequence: CASSVGSDSYEQYF. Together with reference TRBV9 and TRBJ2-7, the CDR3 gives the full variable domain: DSGVTQTPKHLITATGQRVTLRCSPRSGDLSVYWYQQSLDQGLQFLIQYYNGEERAKGNILERFSAQQFPDLHSELNLSSLELGDSALYFCASSVGSDSYEQYFGPGTRLTVT.

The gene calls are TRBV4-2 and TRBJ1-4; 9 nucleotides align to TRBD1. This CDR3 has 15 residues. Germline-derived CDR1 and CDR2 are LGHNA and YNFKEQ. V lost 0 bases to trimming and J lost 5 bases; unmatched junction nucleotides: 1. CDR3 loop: CASSQDGTGNEKLFF. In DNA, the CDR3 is TGTGCCAGCAGCCAAGACGGGACAGGGAATGAAAAACTGTTTTTT.

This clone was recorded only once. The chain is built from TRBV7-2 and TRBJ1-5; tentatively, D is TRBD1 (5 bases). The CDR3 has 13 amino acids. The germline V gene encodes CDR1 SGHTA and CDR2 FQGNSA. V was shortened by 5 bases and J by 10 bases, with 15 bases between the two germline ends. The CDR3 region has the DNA TGTGCCAGCAGCGCCCAGGGCCTCCATCCCCAGCATTTT. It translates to CASSAQGLHPQHF.

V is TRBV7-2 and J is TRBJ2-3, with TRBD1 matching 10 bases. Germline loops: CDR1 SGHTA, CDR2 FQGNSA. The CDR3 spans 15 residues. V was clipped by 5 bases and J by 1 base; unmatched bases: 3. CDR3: CASSDRGRGTDTQYF. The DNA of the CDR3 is TGTGCCAGCAGCGACAGGGGGCGCGGCACAGATACGCAGTATTTT.

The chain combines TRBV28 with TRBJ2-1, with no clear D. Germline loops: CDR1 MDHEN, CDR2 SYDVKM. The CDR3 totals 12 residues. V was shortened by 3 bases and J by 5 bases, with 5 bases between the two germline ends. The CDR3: CASSFLNNEQFF. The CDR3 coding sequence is TGTGCCAGCAGTTTTTTGAACAATGAGCAGTTCTTC.

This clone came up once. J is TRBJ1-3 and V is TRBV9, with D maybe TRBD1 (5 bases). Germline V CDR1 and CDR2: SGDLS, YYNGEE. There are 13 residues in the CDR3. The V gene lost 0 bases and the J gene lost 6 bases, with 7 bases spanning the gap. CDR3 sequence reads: CASSVEGVNTIYF. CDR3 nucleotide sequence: TGTGCCAGCAGCGTAGAAGGGGTAAACACCATATATTTT.

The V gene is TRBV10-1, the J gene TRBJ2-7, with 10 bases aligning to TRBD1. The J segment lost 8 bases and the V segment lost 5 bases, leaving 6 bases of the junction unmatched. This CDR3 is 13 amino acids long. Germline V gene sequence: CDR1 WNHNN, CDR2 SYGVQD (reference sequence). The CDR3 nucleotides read TGCGCCAGCAGTAGGACAGGGGGGATGAAGCAGTACTTC. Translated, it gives CASSRTGGMKQYF.

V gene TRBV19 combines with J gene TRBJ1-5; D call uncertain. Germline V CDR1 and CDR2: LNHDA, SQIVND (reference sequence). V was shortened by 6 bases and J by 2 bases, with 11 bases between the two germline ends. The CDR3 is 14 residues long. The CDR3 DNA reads TGTGCCAGTAGCAAAAGGGAAGGCAATCAGCCCCAGCATTTT. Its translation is CASSKREGNQPQHF.

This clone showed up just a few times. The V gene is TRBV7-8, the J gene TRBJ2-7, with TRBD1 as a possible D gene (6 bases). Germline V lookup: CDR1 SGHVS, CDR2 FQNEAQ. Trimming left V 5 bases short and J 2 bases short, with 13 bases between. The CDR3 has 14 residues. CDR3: CASSLWTETYEQYF. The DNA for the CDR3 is TGTGCCAGCAGCCTCTGGACAGAGACCTACGAGCAGTACTTC.

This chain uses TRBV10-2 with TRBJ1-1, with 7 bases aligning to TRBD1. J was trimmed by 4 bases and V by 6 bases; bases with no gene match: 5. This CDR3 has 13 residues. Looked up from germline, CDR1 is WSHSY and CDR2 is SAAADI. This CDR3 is CASRSTGTTEAFF. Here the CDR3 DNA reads TGCGCCAGCAGATCGACAGGGACCACTGAAGCTTTCTTT.

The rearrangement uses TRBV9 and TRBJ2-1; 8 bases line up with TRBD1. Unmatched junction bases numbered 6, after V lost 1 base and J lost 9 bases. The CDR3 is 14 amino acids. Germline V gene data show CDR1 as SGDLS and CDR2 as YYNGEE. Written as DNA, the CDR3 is TGTGCCAGCAGCGTAACGGGACAGGTCGGTGAGCAGTTCTTC. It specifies CASSVTGQVGEQFF. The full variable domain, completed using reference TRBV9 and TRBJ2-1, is DSGVTQTPKHLITATGQRVTLRCSPRSGDLSVYWYQQSLDQGLQFLIQYYNGEERAKGNILERFSAQQFPDLHSELNLSSLELGDSALYFCASSVTGQVGEQFFGPGTRLTVL.

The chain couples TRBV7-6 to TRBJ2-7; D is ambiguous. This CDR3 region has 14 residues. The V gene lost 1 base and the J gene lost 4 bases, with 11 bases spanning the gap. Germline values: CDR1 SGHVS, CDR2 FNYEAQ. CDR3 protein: CASSLVAPAYEQYF. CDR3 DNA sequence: TGTGCCAGCAGCTTAGTAGCCCCGGCTTACGAGCAGTACTTC.